The entry below gives a single T cell receptor beta chain sequence along with its context. What it recognizes is unknown. This sample stems from a study of CD8+ T cells in alopecia areata. Notes on the study in general: The study found higher clonality in lesional than normal scalp, especially in alopecia totalis/universalis.

RNA was extracted and reverse transcribed into cDNA as the sequencing template. Clones were read by immunoSEQ multiplex PCR, and TCRdb kept only the in-frame ones, dropping some. Of 100,000 to 150,000 clones detected, around 63% appear once; the ten largest clones hold more than 5%. Treatment described: oral pan-JAK inhibitor, 5-10 mg twice daily. Sorting from PBMCs produced CD4+ and CD8+ T cells. The CDR3 loop spans 12 amino acids. V was clipped by 2 bases and J by 11 bases, with 13 bases between them. Per the germline V gene, CDR1 is SQVTM and CDR2 is ANQGSEA. The sequencing used CD4+ T cells sorted from blood, collected at week 4, from a patient treated with tofacitinib. This chain uses TRBV29-1 with TRBJ2-1; possible D gene TRBD2, 7 bases. The clonotype comes from a human donor with alopecia areata. The CDR3 spells CSVERGGEKQFF. DNA for the CDR3: TGCAGCGTTGAAAGAGGGGGGGAGAAGCAGTTCTTC.